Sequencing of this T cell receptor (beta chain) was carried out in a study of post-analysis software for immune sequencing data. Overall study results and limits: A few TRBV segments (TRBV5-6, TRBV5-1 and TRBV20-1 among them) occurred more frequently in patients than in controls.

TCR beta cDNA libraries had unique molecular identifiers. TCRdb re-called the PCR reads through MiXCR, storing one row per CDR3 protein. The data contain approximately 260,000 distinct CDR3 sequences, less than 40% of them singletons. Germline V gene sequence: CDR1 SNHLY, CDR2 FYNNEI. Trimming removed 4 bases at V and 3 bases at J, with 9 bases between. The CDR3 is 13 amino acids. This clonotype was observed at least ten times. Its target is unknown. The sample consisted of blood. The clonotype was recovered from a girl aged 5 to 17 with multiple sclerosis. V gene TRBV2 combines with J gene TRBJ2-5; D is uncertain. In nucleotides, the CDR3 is TGTGCCAGCAGTGTCTCCAGCAAAGAGACCCAGTACTTC. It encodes CASSVSSKETQYF.